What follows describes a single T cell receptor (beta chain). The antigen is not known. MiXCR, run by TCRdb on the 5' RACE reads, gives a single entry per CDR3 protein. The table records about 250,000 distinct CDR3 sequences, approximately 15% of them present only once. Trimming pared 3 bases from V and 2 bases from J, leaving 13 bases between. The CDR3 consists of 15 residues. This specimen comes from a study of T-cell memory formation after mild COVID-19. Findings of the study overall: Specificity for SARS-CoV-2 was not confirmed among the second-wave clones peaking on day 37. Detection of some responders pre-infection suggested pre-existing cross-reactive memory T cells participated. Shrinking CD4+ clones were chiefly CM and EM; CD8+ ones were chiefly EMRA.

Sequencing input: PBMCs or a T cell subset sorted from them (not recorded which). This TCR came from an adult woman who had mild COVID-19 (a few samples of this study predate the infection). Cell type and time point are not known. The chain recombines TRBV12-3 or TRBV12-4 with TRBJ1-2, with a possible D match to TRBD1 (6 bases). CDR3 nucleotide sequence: TGTGCCAGCAGTTTGAGTTCCACAGGGAACTATGGCTACACCTTC. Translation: CASSLSSTGNYGYTF.